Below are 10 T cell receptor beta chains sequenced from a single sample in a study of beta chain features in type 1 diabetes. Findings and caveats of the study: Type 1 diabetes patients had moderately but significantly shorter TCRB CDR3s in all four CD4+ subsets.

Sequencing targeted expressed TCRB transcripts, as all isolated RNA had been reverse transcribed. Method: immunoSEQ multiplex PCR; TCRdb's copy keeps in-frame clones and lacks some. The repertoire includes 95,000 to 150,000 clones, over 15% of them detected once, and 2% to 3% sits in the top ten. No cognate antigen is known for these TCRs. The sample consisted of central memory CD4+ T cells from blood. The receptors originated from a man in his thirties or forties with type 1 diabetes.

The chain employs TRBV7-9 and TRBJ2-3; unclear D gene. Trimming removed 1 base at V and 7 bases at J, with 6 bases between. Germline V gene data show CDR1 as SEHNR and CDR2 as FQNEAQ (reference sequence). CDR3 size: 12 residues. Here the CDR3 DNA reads TGTGCCAGCAGCTTAGTAATCTATACGCAGTATTTT. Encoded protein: CASSLVIYTQYF.

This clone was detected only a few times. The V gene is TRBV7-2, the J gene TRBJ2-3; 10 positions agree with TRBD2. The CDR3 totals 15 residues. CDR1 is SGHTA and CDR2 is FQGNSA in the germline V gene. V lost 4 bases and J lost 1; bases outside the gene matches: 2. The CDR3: CASSSGLAGTDTQYF. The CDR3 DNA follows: TGTGCCAGCAGCTCAGGACTAGCGGGCACAGATACGCAGTATTTT.

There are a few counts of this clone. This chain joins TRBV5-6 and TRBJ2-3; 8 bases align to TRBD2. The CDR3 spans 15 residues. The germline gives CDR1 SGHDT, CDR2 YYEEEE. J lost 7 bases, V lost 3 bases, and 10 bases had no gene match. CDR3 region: CASSYIGTRGYTQYF. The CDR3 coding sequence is TGTGCCAGCAGCTACATAGGGACTAGGGGCTATACGCAGTATTTT.

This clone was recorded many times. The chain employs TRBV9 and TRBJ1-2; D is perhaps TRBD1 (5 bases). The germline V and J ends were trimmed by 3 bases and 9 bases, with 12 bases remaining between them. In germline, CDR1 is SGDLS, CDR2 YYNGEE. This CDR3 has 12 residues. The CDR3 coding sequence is TGTGCCAGCAGCGGGGGACGTCTCCGCTACACCTTC. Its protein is CASSGGRLRYTF.

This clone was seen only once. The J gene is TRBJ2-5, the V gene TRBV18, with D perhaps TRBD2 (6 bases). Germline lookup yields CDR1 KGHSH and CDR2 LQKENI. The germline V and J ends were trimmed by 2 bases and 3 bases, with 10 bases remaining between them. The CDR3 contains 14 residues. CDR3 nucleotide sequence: TGTGCCAGCTCACCAGGCAGGGAGGAAGAGACCCAGTACTTC. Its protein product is CASSPGREEETQYF.

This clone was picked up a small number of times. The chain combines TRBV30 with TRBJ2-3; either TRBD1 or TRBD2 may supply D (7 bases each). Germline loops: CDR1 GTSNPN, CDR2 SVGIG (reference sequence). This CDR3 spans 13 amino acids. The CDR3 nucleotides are TGTGCTGGGAGGGCAGGGGGTACAGATACGCAGTATTTT. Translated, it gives CAGRAGGTDTQYF.

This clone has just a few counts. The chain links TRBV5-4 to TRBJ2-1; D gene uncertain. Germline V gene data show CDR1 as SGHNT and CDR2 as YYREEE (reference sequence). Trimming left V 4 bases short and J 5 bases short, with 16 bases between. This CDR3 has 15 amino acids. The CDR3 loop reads CASSPVAGQNNEQFF. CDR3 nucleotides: TGTGCCAGCAGCCCGGTGGCAGGTCAGAACAATGAGCAGTTCTTC. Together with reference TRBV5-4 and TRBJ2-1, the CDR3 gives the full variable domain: ETGVTQSPTHLIKTRGQQVTLRCSSQSGHNTVSWYQQALGQGPQFIFQYYREEENGRGNFPPRFSGLQFPNYSSELNVNALELDDSALYLCASSPVAGQNNEQFFGPGTRLTVL.

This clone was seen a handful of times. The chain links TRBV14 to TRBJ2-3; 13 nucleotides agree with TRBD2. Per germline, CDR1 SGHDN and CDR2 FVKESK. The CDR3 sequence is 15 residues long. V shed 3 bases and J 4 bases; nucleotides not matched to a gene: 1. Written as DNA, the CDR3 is TGTGCCAGCAGCCACACTAGCGGGGGGGCAGATACGCAGTATTTT. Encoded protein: CASSHTSGGADTQYF.

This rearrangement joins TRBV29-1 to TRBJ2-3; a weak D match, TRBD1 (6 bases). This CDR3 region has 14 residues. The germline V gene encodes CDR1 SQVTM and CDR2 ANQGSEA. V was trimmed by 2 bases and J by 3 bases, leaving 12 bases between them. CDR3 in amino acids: CSVENPRGTDTQYF. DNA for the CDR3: TGCAGCGTTGAAAATCCGAGGGGGACAGATACGCAGTATTTT.

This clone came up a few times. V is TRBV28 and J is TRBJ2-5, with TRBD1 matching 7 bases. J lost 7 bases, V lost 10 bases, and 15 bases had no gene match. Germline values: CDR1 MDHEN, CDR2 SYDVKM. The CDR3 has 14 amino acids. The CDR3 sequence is CATRDRANQGTQYF. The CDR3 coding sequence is TGTGCCACCAGAGACAGGGCGAATCAGGGGACCCAGTACTTC.